This is a list of T cell receptor beta chains from one sample in a study of regulatory T cells in long-lasting Graves disease. TCRdb ran MiXCR on the multiplex PCR reads and lists one entry per CDR3 protein. The profile shows 530,000 or so distinct CDR3 sequences, approximately 13% of them singletons. These same data were also listed under a study on T cells in Graves' hyperthyroidism and ophthalmopathy.

Material: peripheral blood mononuclear cells (PBMCs), obtained at new diagnosis, from a patient treated with antithyroid drugs. The receptor source for this set is a man aged 30-40 years with Graves disease. Both conserved end residues are part of each CDR3. The D gene is left open where the match is weak. Clone size is stated in some rows and not others, as once, few, many or a class when expanded.

clone_size: many; v_call: TRBV28; d_call: TRBD2; j_call: TRBJ2-1; cdr3_nt: TGTGCCAGCAGTTCATCCCGACTAGCACCCTACAATGAGCAGTTCTTC; cdr3_aa: CASSSSRLAPYNEQFF
clone_size: many; v_call: TRBV7-8; d_call: NA; j_call: TRBJ2-7; cdr3_nt: TGTGCCAGCAAGTTCCAGGGTATTTCCTACGAGCAGTACTTC; cdr3_aa: CASKFQGISYEQYF
clone_size: many; v_call: TRBV24-1; d_call: TRBD2; j_call: TRBJ2-7; cdr3_nt: TGTGCCACCAGTGATACGGGACTAGCGGGAAACGAGCAGTACTTC; cdr3_aa: CATSDTGLAGNEQYF
clone_size: many; v_call: TRBV2; d_call: TRBD2; j_call: TRBJ2-7; cdr3_nt: TGTGCCAGCAGTCCACTAGCGGGAGCGGAGTACGAGCAGTACTTC; cdr3_aa: CASSPLAGAEYEQYF
clone_size: many; v_call: TRBV29-1; d_call: TRBD1; j_call: TRBJ2-5; cdr3_nt: TGCAGCGTTGCCCGAACAGGGGTAGAGACCCAGTACTTC; cdr3_aa: CSVARTGVETQYF
clone_size: NA; v_call: TRBV19; d_call: TRBD2; j_call: TRBJ2-1; cdr3_nt: TGTGCCAGTAGTATAGAGCCTAGCGGGAGCAATGAGCAGTTCTTC; cdr3_aa: CASSIEPSGSNEQFF
clone_size: NA; v_call: TRBV28; d_call: TRBD2; j_call: TRBJ2-3; cdr3_nt: TGTGCCAGCAGGTCGGCGGGAGGGCCAGATACGCAGTATTTT; cdr3_aa: CASRSAGGPDTQYF
clone_size: few; v_call: TRBV19; d_call: TRBD2; j_call: TRBJ2-5; cdr3_nt: TGTGCCAGTACCACCGGGACTAGCGGGGATCAAGAGACCCAGTACTTC; cdr3_aa: CASTTGTSGDQETQYF
clone_size: many; v_call: TRBV5-1; d_call: TRBD1; j_call: TRBJ1-1; cdr3_nt: TGCGCCAGCAGCTTGGCAGGGGGCCGGACTGAAGCTTTCTTT; cdr3_aa: CASSLAGGRTEAFF
clone_size: NA; v_call: TRBV7-9; d_call: TRBD2; j_call: TRBJ2-3; cdr3_nt: TGTGCCAGCAGCTTAGCTGTAGCGGGAGCTTCGGGTGCGCAGTATTTT; cdr3_aa: CASSLAVAGASGAQYF
clone_size: NA; v_call: TRBV29-1; d_call: NA; j_call: TRBJ1-2; cdr3_nt: TGCAGCGTTGAATTATCACTCCAGAACTATGGCTACACCTTC; cdr3_aa: CSVELSLQNYGYTF
clone_size: few; v_call: TRBV19; d_call: TRBD2; j_call: TRBJ2-2; cdr3_nt: TGTGCCAGTAGTACCGAATACCTAGCGGGAGAGACGAACACCGGGGAGCTGTTTTTT; cdr3_aa: CASSTEYLAGETNTGELFF
clone_size: NA; v_call: TRBV7-8; d_call: TRBD2; j_call: TRBJ2-5; cdr3_nt: TGTGCCAGCAGCTACCTCCGTCCCGGGACTAGCGGGAGGGACCAAGGGACCCAGTACTTC; cdr3_aa: CASSYLRPGTSGRDQGTQYF
clone_size: NA; v_call: TRBV3-1; d_call: TRBD2; j_call: TRBJ2-1; cdr3_nt: TGTGCCAGCAGCCACCTAGCGGGAGCTTACAATGAGCAGTTCTTC; cdr3_aa: CASSHLAGAYNEQFF